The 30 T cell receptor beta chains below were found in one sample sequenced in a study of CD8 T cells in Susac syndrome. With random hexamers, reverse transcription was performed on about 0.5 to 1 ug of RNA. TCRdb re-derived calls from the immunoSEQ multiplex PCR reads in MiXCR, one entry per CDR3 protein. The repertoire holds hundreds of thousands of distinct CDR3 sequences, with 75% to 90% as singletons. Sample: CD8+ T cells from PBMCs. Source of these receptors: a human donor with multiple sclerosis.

CDR3 DNA sequence: TGTGCCAGCAGTTTGAACGCAGGGAGGACTGAAGCTTTCTTT. Protein sequence: CASSLNAGRTEAFF. V and J are TRBV27 and TRBJ1-1; D is possibly TRBD1 (5 bases). Germline CDR1 and CDR2: MNHEY and SMNVEV (reference sequence). Trimming shortened V by 3 bases and J by 5 bases, and 13 bases separated the two germline ends. The CDR3 runs to 14 residues.

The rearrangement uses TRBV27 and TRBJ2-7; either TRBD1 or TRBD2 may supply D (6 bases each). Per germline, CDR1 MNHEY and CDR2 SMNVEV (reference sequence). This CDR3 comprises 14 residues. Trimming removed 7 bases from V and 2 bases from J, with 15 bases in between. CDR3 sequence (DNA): TGTGCCAGCACCAGAGGGGGGCCCACCTACGAGCAGTACTTC. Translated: CASTRGGPTYEQYF.

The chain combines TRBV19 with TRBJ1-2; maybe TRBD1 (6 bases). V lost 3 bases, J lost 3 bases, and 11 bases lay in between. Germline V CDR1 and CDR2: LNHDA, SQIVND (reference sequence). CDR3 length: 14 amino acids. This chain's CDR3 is CASSIWGRDYGYTF. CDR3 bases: TGTGCCAGTAGTATCTGGGGGCGCGACTATGGCTACACCTTC. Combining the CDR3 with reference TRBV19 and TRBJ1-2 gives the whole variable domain DGGITQSPKYLFRKEGQNVTLSCEQNLNHDAMYWYRQDPGQGLRLIYYSQIVNDFQKGDIAEGYSVSREKKESFPLTVTSAQKNPTAFYLCASSIWGRDYGYTFGSGTRLTVV.

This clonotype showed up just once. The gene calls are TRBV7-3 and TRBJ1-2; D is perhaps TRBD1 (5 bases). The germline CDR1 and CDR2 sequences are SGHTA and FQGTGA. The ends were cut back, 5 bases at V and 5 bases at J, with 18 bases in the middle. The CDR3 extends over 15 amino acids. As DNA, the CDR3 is TGTGCCAGCAGCCCTAAGGGCCAGGGCGAATATGGCTACACCTTC. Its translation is CASSPKGQGEYGYTF.

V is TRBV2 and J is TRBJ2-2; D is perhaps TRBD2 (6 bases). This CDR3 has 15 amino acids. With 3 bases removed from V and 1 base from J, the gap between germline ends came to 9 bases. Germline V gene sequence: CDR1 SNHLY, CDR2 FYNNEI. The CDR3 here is CASSEEGRNTGELFF. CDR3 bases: TGTGCCAGCAGTGAGGAGGGGCGGAACACCGGGGAGCTGTTTTTT.

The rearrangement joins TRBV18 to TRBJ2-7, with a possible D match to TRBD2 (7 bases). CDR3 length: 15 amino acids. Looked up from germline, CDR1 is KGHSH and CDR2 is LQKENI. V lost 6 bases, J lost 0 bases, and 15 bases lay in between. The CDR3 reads CASSPKRDNSYEQYF. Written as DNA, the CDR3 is TGTGCCAGCTCCCCGAAGCGGGACAACTCCTACGAGCAGTACTTC.

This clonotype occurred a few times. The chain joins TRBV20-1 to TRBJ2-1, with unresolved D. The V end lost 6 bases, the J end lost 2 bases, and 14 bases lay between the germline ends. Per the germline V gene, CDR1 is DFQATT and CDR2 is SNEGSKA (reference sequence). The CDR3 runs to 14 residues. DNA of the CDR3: TGCAGTGCCCAGAGCCAAGGGACCTACAATGAGCAGTTCTTC. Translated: CSAQSQGTYNEQFF.

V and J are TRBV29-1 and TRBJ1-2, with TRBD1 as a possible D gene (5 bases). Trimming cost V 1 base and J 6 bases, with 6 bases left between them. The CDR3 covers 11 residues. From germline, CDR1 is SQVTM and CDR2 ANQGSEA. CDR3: CSVEGGDGYTF. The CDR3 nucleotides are TGCAGCGTTGAAGGGGGCGATGGCTACACCTTC.

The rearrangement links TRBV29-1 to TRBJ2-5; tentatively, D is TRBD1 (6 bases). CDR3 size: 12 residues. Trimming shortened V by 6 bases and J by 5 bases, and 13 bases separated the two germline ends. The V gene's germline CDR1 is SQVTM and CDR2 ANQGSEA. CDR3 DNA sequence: TGCAGCGTCAGCAGGGGTTCCGAGACCCAGTACTTC. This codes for CSVSRGSETQYF.

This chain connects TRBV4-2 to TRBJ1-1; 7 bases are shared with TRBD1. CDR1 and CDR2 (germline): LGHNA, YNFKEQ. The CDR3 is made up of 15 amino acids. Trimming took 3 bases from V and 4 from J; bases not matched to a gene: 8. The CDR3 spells CASSHPTGIITEAFF. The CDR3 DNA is TGTGCCAGCAGCCATCCGACAGGGATAATCACTGAAGCTTTCTTT.

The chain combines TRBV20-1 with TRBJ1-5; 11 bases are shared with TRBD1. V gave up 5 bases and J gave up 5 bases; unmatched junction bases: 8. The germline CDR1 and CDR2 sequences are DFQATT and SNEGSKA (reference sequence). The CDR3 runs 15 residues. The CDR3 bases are TGCAGTGCTCCCCCAATGGACAGGGGGCATCAGCCCCAGCATTTT. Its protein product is CSAPPMDRGHQPQHF.

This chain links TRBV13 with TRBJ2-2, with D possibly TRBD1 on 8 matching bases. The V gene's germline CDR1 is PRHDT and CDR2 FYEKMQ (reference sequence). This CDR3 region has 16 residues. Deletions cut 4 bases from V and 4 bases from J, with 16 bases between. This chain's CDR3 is CASSSQTGEGTGELFF. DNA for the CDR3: TGTGCCAGCAGCTCCCAGACAGGGGAGGGCACCGGGGAGCTGTTTTTT.

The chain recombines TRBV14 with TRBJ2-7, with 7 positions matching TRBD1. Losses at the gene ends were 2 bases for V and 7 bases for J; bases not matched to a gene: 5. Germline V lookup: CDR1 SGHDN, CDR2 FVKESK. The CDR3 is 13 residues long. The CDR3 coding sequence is TGTGCCAGCAGCCAACAACAGGGGTCTGAGCAGTACTTC. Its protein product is CASSQQQGSEQYF. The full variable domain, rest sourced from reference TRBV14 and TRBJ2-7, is EAGVTQFPSHSVIEKGQTVTLRCDPISGHDNLYWYRRVMGKEIKFLLHFVKESKQDESGMPNNRFLAERTGGTYSTLKVQPAELEDSGVYFCASSQQQGSEQYFGPGTRLTVT.

CDR3: CASRATGGGNVYSGANVLTF. CDR3 nucleotides: TGTGCCAGCAGGGCGACAGGGGGCGGGAACGTCTACTCTGGGGCCAACGTCCTGACTTTC. The V call is TRBV5-6, the J call TRBJ2-6, with 10 positions matching TRBD1. The CDR3 is 20 residues long. CDR1 is SGHDT and CDR2 is YYEEEE in the germline V gene. Trimming at V came to 5 bases and at J to 0 bases, leaving 14 bases not matched to a gene. The whole variable domain, filled in from reference TRBV5-6 and TRBJ2-6, reads DAGVTQSPTHLIKTRGQQVTLRCSPKSGHDTVSWYQQALGQGPQFIFQYYEEEERQRGNFPDRFSGHQFPNYSSELNVNALLLGDSALYLCASRATGGGNVYSGANVLTFGAGSRLTVL.

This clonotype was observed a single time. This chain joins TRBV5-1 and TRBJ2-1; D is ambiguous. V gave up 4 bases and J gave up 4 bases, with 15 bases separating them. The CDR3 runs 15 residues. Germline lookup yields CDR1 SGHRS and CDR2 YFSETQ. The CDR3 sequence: CASSTQTLMYNEQFF. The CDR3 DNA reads TGCGCCAGCAGCACACAGACACTGATGTACAATGAGCAGTTCTTC.

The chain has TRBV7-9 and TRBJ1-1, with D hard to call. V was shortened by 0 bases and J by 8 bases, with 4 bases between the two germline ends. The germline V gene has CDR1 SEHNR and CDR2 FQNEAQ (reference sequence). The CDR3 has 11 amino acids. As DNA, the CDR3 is TGTGCCAGCAGCTTAGCCCAGGAAGCTTTCTTT. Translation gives CASSLAQEAFF.

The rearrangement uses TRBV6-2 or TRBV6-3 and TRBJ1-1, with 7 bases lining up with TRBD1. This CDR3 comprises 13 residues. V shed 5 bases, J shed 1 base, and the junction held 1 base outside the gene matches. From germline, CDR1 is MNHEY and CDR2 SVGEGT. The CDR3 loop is CASSQGENTEAFF. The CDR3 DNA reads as TGTGCCAGCAGTCAGGGGGAGAACACTGAAGCTTTCTTT.

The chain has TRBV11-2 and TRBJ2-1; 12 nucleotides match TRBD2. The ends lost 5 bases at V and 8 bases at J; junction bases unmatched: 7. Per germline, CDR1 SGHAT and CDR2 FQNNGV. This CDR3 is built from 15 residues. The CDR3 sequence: CASSPGLAGRDEQFF. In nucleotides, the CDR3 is TGTGCCAGCAGCCCCGGACTAGCGGGAAGGGATGAGCAGTTCTTC.

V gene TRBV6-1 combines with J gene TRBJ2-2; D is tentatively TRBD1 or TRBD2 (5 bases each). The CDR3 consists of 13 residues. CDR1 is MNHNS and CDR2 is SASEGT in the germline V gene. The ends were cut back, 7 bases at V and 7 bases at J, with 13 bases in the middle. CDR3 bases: TGTGCCAGCACCTTTGGGGGTTTCGGGGAGCTGTTTTTT. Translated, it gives CASTFGGFGELFF.

The CDR3: CSVVRLAGEGYEQYF. The CDR3 coding sequence is TGCAGCGTTGTTCGACTAGCGGGAGAAGGCTACGAGCAGTACTTC. This chain links TRBV29-1 with TRBJ2-7, with TRBD2 identical over 12 bases. The CDR3 runs to 15 residues. CDR1 is SQVTM, CDR2 ANQGSEA, per germline. Trimming removed 4 bases from V and 3 bases from J; junction bases left unmatched: 7.

CDR3 coding DNA: TGTGCCAGCAGCACGGGGTTCTCGGGAGTCGCCTACGAGCAGTACTTC. Its protein is CASSTGFSGVAYEQYF. V is TRBV5-5 and J is TRBJ2-7, with D maybe TRBD2 (6 bases). Germline V gives CDR1 SGHKS, CDR2 YYEKEE (reference sequence). Trimming shortened V by 4 bases and J by 2 bases, and 19 bases separated the two germline ends. The CDR3 loop spans 16 amino acids.

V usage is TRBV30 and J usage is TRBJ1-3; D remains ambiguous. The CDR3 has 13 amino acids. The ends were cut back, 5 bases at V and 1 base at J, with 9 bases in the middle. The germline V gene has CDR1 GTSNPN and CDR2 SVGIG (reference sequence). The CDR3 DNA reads TGTGCCTGGTGCGTCGCGTCTGGAAACACCATATATTTT. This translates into CAWCVASGNTIYF.

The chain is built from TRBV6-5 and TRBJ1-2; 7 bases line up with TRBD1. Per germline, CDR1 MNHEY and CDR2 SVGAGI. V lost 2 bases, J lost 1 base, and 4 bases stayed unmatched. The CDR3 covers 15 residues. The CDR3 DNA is TGTGCCAGCAGTTACAGTAGGGGGCTTAACTATGGCTACACCTTC. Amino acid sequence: CASSYSRGLNYGYTF.

The CDR3 sequence is CASSPIAGGPEDTQYF. The CDR3 DNA is TGTGCCAGCAGCCCGATAGCGGGGGGGCCTGAAGATACGCAGTATTTT. The V gene is TRBV12-3 or TRBV12-4, the J gene TRBJ2-3, with 11 bases that match TRBD2. The CDR3 runs to 16 residues. The ends lost 6 bases at V and 5 bases at J; junction bases unmatched: 10.

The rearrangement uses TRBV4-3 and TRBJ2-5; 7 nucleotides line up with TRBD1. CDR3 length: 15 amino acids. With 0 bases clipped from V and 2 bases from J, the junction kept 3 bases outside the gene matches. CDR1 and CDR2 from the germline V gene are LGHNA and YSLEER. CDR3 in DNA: TGCGCCAGCAGCCAAGATATGGGACAGCAAGAGACCCAGTACTTC. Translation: CASSQDMGQQETQYF.

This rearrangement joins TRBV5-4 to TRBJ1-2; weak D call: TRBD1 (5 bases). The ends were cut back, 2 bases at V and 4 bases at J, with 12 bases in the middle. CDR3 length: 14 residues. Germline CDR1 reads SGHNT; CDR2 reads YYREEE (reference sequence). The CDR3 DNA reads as TGTGCCAGCAGCTTCCAGGGCGGGGGCTATGGCTACACCTTC. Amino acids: CASSFQGGGYGYTF. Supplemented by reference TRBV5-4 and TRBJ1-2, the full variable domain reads ETGVTQSPTHLIKTRGQQVTLRCSSQSGHNTVSWYQQALGQGPQFIFQYYREEENGRGNFPPRFSGLQFPNYSSELNVNALELDDSALYLCASSFQGGGYGYTFGSGTRLTVV.

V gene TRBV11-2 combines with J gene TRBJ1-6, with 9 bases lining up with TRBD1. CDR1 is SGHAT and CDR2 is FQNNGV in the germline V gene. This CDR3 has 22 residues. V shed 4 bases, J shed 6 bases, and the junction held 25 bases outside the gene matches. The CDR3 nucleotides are TGTGCCAGCAGCTGGGCAGTTTTAGTGCCGGGACAGGGACTTATTTTTAATTCACCCCTCCACTTT. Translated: CASSWAVLVPGQGLIFNSPLHF.

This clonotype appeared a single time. This chain's CDR3 is CASSLPGGSGTDTQYF. The CDR3 region has the DNA TGTGCCAGCAGTTTACCGGGAGGCTCCGGCACAGATACGCAGTATTTT. V and J are TRBV28 and TRBJ2-3; 7 bases are a match to TRBD2. The V and J ends lost 2 bases and 1 base, in that order; junction bases with no gene match: 6. Germline V lookup: CDR1 MDHEN, CDR2 SYDVKM. The CDR3 consists of 16 residues.

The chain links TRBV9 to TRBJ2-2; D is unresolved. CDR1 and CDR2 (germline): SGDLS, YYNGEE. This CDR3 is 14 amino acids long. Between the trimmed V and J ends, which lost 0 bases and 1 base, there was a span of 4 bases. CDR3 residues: CASSVGGNTGELFF. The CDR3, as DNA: TGTGCCAGCAGCGTAGGGGGGAACACCGGGGAGCTGTTTTTT.

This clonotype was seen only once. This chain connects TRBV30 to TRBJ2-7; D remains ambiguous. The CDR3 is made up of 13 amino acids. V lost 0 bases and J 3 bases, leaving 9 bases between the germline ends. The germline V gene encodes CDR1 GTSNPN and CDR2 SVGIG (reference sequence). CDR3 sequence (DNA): TGTGCCTGGAGTGTAACCTCGTTCTACGAGCAGTACTTC. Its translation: CAWSVTSFYEQYF.